This T cell receptor beta chain stems from a study of EBV T-cell therapy then PD-1 blockade in nasopharyngeal carcinoma (dated by TCRdb to about 2021). Genomic DNA was extracted from sorted cells using the Qiagen DNeasy Kit. Deep sequencing of the TCR beta chain was done on the immunoSEQ platform. On the authors' methods: Repertoire data analysis was performed with the immunoSEQ Analyzer software. The table comes from immuneACCESS by way of TCRdb, which keeps in-frame sequences with V and J called. Part of the clones is missing from these tables; in studies checked, under half for an unresolved V gene and the rest for unknown reasons. The DNA was the basis for D and trimming; V, J and clone size are from that table. The sample data list some 20,000 clones, and about 87% of these were observed just once. The top ten constitute approximately 29% of the sample. With regard to this clone: There is no known antigen for this receptor. No qualities accompany the bases; no much larger clone lies one base away.

Taken with the paper, the label for treatment or condition translates to: AdE1-LMPpoly-expanded autologous EBV-specific T-cell therapy followed by anti-PD-1 nivolumab. From the germline V gene, CDR1 is SGHTA and CDR2 is FQGTGA. Its CDR3 holds 12 amino acids, cysteine through phenylalanine. Only the CDR3 region is kept as DNA, spanning 36 bases read in frame from base 1. V loses 5 bases of germline sequence and J loses 1 base, and the interval between the two ends is 5 bases. The TCR was taken from a middle-aged man with nasopharyngeal carcinoma. This specimen consisted of CD8+ T cells from blood, obtained at approximately day 61 from a patient whose treatment included autologous EBV-specific T cells and nivolumab. Here the chain combines TRBV7-3 and TRBJ1-2; the D gene assignment is ambiguous. The CDR3 here reads CASSPDNYGYTF. The sequence in DNA is TGTGCCAGCAGCCCAGATAACTATGGCTACACCTTC.